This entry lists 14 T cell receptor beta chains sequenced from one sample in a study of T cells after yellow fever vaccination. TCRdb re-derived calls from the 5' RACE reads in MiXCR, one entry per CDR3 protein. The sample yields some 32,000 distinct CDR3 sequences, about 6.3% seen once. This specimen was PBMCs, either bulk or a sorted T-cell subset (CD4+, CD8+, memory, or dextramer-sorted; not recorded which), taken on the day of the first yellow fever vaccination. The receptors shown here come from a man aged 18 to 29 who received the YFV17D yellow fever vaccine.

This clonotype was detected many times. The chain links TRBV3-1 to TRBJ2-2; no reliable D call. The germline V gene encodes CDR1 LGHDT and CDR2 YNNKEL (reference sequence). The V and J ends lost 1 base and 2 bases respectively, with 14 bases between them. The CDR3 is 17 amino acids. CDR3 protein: CASSQVLVGPNTGELFF. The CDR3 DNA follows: TGTGCCAGCAGCCAAGTATTGGTCGGGCCAAACACCGGGGAGCTGTTTTTT.

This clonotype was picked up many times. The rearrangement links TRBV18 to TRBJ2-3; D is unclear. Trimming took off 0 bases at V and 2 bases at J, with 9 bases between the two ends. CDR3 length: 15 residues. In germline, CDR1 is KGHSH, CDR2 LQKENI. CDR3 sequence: CASSPPGRTTDTQYF. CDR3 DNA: TGTGCCAGCTCACCACCCGGGCGGACCACAGATACGCAGTATTTT.

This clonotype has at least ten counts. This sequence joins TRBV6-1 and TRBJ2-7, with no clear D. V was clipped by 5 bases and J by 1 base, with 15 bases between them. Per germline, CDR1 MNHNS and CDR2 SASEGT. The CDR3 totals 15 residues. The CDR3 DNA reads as TGTGCCAGCAGTAGAATGGTGGACCGTTCCTACGAGCAGTACTTC. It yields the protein CASSRMVDRSYEQYF.

CDR3 nucleotides: TGTGCCACCAGCCGAGGAGAGGATAACACCGGGGAGCTGTTTTTT. Its translation: CATSRGEDNTGELFF. The chain employs TRBV24-1 and TRBJ2-2; D is uncertain. V dropped 7 bases and J dropped 2 bases, with 13 bases sitting between them. This CDR3 is 15 amino acids long. Germline assignment: CDR1 KGHDR and CDR2 SFDVKD.

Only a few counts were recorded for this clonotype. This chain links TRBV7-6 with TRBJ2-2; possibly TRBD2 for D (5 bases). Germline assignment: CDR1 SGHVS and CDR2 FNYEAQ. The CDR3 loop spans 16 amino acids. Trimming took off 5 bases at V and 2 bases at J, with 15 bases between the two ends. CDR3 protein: CASSRPPGTNTGELFF. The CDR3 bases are TGTGCCAGCAGCCGTCCTCCGGGAACTAACACCGGGGAGCTGTTTTTT.

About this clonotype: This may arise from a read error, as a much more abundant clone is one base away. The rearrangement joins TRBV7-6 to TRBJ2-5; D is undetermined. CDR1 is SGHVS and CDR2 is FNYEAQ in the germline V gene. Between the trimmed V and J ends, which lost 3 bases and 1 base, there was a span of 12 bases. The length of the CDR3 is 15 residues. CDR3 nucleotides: TGTGCCAGCAGCTTCGCGCAAAGGGTCCAAGAGACCCAGTACTTC. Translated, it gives CASSFAQRVQETQYF.

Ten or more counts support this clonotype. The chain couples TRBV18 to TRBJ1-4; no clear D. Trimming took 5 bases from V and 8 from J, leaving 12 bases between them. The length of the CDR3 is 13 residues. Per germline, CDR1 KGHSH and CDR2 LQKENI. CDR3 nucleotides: TGTGCCAGCTCAAAAAGAGGGTACGAAAAACTGTTTTTT. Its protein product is CASSKRGYEKLFF.

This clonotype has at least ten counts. The CDR3 here is CASSNRVFNTEAFF. CDR3 in DNA: TGTGCCAGCAGCAACAGGGTTTTCAATACTGAAGCTTTCTTT. The chain is built from TRBV7-2 and TRBJ1-1; TRBD1 might be the D (6 bases). V was trimmed by 5 bases and J by 5 bases, leaving 15 bases between them. The CDR3 runs 14 residues. Germline CDR1 is SGHTA and CDR2 is FQGNSA.

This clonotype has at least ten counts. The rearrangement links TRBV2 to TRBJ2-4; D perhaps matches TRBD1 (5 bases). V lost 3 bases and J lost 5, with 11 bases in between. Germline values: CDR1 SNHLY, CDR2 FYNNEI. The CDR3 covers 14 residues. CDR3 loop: CASSDFGAENIQYF. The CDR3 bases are TGTGCCAGCAGTGATTTTGGGGCGGAAAACATTCAGTACTTC.

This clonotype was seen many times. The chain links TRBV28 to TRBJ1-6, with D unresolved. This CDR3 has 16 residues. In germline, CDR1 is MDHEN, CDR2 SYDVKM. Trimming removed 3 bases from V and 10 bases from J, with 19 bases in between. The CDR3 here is CASSLGPWQVDSPLHF. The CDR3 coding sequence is TGTGCCAGCAGTTTGGGCCCCTGGCAGGTCGACTCACCCCTCCACTTT.

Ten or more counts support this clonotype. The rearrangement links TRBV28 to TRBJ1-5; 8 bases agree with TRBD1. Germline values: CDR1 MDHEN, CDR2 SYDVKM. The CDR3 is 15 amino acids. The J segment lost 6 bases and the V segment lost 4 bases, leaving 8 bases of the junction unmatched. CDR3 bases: TGTGCCAGCAGTTCCTTGGACAGGGCTACTCAGCCCCAGCATTTT. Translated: CASSSLDRATQPQHF.

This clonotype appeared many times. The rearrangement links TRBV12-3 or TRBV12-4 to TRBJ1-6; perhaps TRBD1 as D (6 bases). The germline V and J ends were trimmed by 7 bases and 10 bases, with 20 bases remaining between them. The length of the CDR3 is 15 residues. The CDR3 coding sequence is TGTGCCAGCACCTTACAGGGTAGTAAACGATCACCCCTCCACTTT. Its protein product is CASTLQGSKRSPLHF.

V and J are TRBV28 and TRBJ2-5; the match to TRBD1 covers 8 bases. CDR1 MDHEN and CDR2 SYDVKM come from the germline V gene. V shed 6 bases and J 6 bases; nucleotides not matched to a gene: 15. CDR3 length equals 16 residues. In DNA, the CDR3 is TGTGCCAGCAGCCACGCGACAGGGGATTTGTCGAAGACCCAGTACTTC. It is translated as CASSHATGDLSKTQYF.

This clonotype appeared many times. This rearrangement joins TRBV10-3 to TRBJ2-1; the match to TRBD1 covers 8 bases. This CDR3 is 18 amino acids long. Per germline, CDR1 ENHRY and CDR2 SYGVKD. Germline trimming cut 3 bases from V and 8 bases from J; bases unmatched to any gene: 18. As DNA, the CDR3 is TGTGCCATCAGTGAAACACCCTTGACAGGGGCCTCGAGGGATGAGCAGTTCTTC. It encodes CAISETPLTGASRDEQFF.